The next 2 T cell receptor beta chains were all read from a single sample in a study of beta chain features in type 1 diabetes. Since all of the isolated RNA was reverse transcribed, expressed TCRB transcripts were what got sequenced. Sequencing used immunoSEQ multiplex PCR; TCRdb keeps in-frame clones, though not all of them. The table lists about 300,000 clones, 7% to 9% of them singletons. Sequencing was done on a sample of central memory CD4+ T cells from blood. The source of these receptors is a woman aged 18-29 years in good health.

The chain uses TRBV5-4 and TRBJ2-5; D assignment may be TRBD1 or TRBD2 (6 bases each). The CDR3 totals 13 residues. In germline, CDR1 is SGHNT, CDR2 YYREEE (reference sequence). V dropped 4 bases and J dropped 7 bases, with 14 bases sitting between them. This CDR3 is CASSTGLGATQYF. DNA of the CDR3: TGTGCCAGCAGCACGGGACTGGGGGCGACCCAGTACTTC.

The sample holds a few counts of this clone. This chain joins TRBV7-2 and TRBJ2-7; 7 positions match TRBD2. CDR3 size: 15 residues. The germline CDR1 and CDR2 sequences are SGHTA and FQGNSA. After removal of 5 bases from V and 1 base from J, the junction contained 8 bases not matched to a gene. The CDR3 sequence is CASSPNSGSSYEQYF. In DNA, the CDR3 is TGTGCCAGCAGCCCCAATAGCGGGTCGTCCTACGAGCAGTACTTC.